This T cell receptor (beta chain) was found in a study of T cell repertoires in cytomegalovirus infection. TCRdb called the reads again in MiXCR, with one record for every CDR3 protein. This sample has 250,000 to 300,000 distinct CDR3 sequences, with roughly 21% found just once. From germline, CDR1 is LGHDT and CDR2 YNNKEL (reference sequence). This CDR3 has 15 residues. The J segment lost 4 bases and the V segment lost 1 base, leaving 3 bases of the junction unmatched. A few counts support this clonotype. What it binds is not known. The J gene is TRBJ1-5, the V gene TRBV3-1, with TRBD1 matching 8 bases. This receptor was identified in a human donor in good health (CMV status not recorded). Some clones in this sample may be carry-over from other donors' samples. Sequenced here: cultured PBMCs, sampled from culture after CMV antigen stimulation. CDR3 residues: CASSQGQGYNQPQHF. For the CDR3, the DNA is TGTGCCAGCAGCCAAGGACAGGGGTATAATCAGCCCCAGCATTTT.